The T cell receptor (beta chain) under discussion was sequenced for a study of human T cells and chemical hapten exposure. The study's findings and limits: Expanded TCRs produced significantly more large CDR3 similarity clusters than controls did. Because they had alopecia, donors may respond immunologically unlike healthy people. There was no change with DPC sensitization in TCRs above 1 in 1000 frequency.

The ends lost 3 bases at V and 5 bases at J; junction bases unmatched: 13. The length of the CDR3 is 16 residues. Looked up from germline, CDR1 is KGHSH and CDR2 is LQKENI. Single cDNA molecules in the library carried unique molecular identifiers attached during preparation. TCRdb used MiXCR to reprocess the RACE reads, holding one entry per CDR3 protein. This table holds under 400,000 distinct CDR3 sequences, 5.1% found once. Time point: pre-sensitization, week 0. Treatment given: therapeutic diphenylcyclopropenone sensitization with weekly scalp DPC. On this clonotype: Its antigen is as yet unknown.

The V and J genes are TRBV18 and TRBJ2-7, with 7 bases matching TRBD2. This sequence was found in a woman aged 45-65 years with alopecia areata. Some clones in this sample may be carry-over from other donors' samples. This specimen consisted of whole blood, obtained in connection with sensitization to the hapten diphenylcyclopropenone (DPC). CDR3: CASSPLAEPRGHEQYF. As DNA, the CDR3 is TGTGCCAGCTCACCGCTAGCGGAACCGAGGGGCCACGAGCAGTACTTC.